Reported below is one T cell receptor beta chain. Regarding time point: blood at routine non-recurrence follow-up after resection. This entry comes from a study of spatial heterogeneity in lung cancer. TCRdb called the 5' RACE reads again in MiXCR, with one record for every CDR3 protein. The sample comprises around 98,000 distinct CDR3 sequences, roughly a fifth of which are singletons, and around a fifth rests with the top ten. Trimming took 4 bases from V and 7 from J, leaving 16 bases between them. The CDR3 is 14 amino acids. From germline, CDR1 is SEHNR and CDR2 FQNEAQ (reference sequence). The receptor was derived from a male donor with early-stage non-small cell lung cancer. The chain has TRBV7-9 and TRBJ1-2; tentatively, D is TRBD1 (6 bases). The sample here was PBMCs, taken at follow-up. Here the CDR3 reads CASSSGQGGGGYTF. CDR3 in DNA: TGTGCCAGCAGCTCGGGACAAGGGGGTGGTGGCTACACCTTC.